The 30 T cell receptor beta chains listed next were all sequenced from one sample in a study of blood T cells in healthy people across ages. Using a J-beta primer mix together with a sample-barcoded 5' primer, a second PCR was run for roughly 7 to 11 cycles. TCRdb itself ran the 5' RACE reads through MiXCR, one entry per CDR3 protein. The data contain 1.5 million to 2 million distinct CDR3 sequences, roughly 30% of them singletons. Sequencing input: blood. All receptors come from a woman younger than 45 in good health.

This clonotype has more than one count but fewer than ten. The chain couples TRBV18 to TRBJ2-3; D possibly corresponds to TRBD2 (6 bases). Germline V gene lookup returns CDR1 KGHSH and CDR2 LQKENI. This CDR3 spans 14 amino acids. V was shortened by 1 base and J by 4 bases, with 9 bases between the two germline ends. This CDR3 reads CASSPRREPDTQYF. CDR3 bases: TGTGCCAGCTCACCACGCCGGGAGCCAGATACGCAGTATTTT.

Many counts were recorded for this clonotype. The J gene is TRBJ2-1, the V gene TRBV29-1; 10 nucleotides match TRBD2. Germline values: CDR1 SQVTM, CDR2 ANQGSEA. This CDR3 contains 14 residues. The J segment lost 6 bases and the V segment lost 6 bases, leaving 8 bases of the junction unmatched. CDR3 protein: CSVLSGRKGNEQFF. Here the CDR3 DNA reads TGCAGCGTACTTAGCGGGAGGAAGGGCAATGAGCAGTTCTTC.

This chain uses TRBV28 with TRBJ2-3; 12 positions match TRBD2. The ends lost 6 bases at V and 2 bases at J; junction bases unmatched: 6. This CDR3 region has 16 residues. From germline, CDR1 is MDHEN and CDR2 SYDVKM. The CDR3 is CASSSSSGGATDTQYF. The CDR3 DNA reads TGTGCCAGCAGCTCATCTAGCGGGGGGGCCACAGATACGCAGTATTTT.

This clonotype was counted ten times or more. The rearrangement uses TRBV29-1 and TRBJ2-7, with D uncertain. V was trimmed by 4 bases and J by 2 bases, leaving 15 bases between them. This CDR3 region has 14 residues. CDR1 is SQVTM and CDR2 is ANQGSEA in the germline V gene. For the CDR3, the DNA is TGCAGCGTTGGATTAGAGGTCCGAACCTACGAGCAGTACTTC. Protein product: CSVGLEVRTYEQYF.

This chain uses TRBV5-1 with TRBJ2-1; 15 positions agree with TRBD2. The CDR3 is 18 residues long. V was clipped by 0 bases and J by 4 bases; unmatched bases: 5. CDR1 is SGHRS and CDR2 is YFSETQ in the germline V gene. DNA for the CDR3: TGCGCCAGCAGCTTGGATGGGACTAGCGGGGGGATTTACAATGAGCAGTTCTTC. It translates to CASSLDGTSGGIYNEQFF.

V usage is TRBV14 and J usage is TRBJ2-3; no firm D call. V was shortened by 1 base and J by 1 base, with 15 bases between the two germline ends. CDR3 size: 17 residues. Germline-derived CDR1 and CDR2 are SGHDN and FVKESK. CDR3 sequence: CASSQAHGISGTDTQYF. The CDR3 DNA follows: TGTGCCAGCAGCCAAGCGCATGGAATTTCAGGCACAGATACGCAGTATTTT.

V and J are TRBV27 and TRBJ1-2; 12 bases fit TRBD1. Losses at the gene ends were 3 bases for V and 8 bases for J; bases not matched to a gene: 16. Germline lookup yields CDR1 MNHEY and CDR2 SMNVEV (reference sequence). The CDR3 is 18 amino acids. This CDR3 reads CASSFNVQGTGGAGGYTF. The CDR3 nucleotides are TGTGCCAGCAGTTTTAACGTGCAAGGGACAGGGGGCGCGGGAGGCTACACCTTC.

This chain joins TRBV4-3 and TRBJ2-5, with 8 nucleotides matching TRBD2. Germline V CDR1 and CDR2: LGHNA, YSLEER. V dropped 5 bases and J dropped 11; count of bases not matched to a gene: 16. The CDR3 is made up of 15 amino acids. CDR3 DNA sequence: TGCGCCAGCAGCAGATCCGGGACTAGTCTCGAGAAGCAGTACTTC. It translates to CASSRSGTSLEKQYF.

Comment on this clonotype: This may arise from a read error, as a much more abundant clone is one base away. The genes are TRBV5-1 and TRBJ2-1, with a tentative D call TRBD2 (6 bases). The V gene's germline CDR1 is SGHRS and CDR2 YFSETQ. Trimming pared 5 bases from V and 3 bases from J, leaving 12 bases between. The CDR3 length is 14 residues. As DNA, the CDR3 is TGCGCCAGCAGGCGAGGCGGGGACTACAATGAGCAGTTCTTC. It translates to CASRRGGDYNEQFF.

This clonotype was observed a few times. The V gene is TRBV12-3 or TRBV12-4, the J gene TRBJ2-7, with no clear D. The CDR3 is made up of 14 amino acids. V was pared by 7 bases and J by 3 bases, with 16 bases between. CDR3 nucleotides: TGTGCCAGCACCGGACGGGTCAATAACTACGAGCAGTACTTC. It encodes CASTGRVNNYEQYF.

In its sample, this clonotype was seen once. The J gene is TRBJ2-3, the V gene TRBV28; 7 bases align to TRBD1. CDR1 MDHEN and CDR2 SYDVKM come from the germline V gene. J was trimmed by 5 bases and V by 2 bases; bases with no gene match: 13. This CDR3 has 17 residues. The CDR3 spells CASSLGTGTANRDTQYF. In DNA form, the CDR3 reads TGTGCCAGCAGTTTAGGGACCGGGACAGCCAACCGAGATACGCAGTATTTT.

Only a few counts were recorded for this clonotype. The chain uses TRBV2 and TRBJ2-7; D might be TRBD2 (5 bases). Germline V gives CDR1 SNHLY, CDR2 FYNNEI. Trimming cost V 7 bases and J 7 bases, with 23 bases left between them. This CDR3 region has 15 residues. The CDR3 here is CASNPDFTVSGEQYF. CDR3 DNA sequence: TGTGCCAGCAACCCGGACTTTACCGTCTCGGGGGAGCAGTACTTC.

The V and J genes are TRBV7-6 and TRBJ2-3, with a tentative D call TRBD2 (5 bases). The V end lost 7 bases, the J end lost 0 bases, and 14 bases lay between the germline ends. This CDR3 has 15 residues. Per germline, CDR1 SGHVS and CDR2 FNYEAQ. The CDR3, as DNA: TGTGCCAGCAAGTCCATCCGCGGGAGCACAGATACGCAGTATTTT. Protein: CASKSIRGSTDTQYF.

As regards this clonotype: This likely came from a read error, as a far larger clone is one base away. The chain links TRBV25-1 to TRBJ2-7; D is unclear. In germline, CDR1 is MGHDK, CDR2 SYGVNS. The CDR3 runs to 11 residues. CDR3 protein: CAGSDLYEQYF. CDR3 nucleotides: TGTGCCGGCAGCGATTTGTACGAGCAGTACTTC.

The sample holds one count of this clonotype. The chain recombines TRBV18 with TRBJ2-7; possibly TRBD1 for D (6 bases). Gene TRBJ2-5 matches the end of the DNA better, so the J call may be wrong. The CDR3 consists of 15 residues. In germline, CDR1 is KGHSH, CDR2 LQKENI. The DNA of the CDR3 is TGTGCCAGCTCACCACGTGCAGGGGCGGTAGAGACCCAGTACTTC. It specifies CASSPRAGAVETQYF.

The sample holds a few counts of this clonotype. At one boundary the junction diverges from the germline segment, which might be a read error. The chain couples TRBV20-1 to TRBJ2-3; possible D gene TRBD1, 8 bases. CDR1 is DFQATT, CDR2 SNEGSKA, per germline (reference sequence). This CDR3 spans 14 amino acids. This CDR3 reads CSASTGGGTVTQYF. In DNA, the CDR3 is TGCAGTGCTTCCACAGGGGGGGGCACAGTTACGCAGTATTTT.

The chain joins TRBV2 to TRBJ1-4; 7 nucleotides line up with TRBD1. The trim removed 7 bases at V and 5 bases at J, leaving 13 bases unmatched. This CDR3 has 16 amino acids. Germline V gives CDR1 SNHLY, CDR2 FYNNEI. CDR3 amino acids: CASNPAWDSRNEKLFF. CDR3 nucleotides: TGTGCCAGCAACCCCGCTTGGGACAGCCGAAATGAAAAACTGTTTTTT.

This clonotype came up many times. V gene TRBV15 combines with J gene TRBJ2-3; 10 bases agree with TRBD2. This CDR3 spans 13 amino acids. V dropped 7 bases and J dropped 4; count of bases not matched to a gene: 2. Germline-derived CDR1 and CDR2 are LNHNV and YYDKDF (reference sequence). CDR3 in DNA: TGTGCCACCACTAGCGGGAGATCAGATACGCAGTATTTT. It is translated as CATTSGRSDTQYF.

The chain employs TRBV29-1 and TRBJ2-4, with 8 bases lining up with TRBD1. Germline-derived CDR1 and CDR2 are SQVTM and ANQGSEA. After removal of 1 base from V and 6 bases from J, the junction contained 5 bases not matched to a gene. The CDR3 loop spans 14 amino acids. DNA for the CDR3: TGCAGCGTTGAAGGGGACAGGAGATTAAACATTCAGTACTTC. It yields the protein CSVEGDRRLNIQYF. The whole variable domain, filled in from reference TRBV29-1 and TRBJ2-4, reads SAVISQKPSRDICQRGTSLTIQCQVDSQVTMMFWYRQQPGQSLTLIATANQGSEATYESGFVIDKFPISRPNLTFSTLTVSNMSPEDSSIYLCSVEGDRRLNIQYFGAGTRLSVL.

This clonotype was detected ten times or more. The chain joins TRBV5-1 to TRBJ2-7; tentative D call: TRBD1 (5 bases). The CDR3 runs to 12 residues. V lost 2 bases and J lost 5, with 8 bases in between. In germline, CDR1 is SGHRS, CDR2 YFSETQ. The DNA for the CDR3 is TGCGCCAGCAGCTTCACAGGAGACGAGCAGTACTTC. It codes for CASSFTGDEQYF.

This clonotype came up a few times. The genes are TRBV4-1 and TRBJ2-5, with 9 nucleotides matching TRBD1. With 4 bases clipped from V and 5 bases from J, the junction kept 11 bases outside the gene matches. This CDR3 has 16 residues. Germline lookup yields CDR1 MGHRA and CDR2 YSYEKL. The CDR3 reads CASSLSGQGSRETQYF. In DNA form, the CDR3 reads TGCGCCAGCAGCCTCTCTGGACAGGGGAGTCGGGAGACCCAGTACTTC.

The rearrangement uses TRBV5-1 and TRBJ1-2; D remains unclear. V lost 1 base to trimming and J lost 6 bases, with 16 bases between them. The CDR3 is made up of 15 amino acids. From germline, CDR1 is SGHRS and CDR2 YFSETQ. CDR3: CASSLNDSGQDGYTF. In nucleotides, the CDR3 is TGCGCCAGCAGCTTGAACGATAGTGGGCAGGATGGCTACACCTTC. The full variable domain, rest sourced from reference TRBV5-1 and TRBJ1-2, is KAGVTQTPRYLIKTRGQQVTLSCSPISGHRSVSWYQQTPGQGLQFLFEYFSETQRNKGNFPGRFSGRQFSNSRSEMNVSTLELGDSALYLCASSLNDSGQDGYTFGSGTRLTVV.

In DNA form, the CDR3 reads TGTGCTAGTCGGGGGGAATTGGGTGGCTACACCTTC. Protein sequence: CASRGELGGYTF. The chain joins TRBV12-5 to TRBJ1-2, with D perhaps TRBD1 (5 bases). The germline V and J ends were trimmed by 8 bases and 7 bases, with 14 bases remaining between them. Germline V lookup: CDR1 LGHNT, CDR2 FRNRAP. This CDR3 region has 12 residues.

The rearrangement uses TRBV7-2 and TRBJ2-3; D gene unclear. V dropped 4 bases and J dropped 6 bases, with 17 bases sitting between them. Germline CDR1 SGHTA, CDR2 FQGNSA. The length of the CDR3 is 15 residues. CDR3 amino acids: CASSSPLGFADTQYF. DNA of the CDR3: TGTGCCAGCAGCTCACCCCTGGGCTTCGCTGATACGCAGTATTTT.

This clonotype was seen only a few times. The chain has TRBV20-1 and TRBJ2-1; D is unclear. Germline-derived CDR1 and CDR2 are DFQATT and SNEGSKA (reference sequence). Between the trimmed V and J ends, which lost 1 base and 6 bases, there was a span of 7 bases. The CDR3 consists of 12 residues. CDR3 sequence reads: CSARGQINEQFF. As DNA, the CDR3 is TGCAGTGCTAGAGGACAAATCAATGAGCAGTTCTTC.

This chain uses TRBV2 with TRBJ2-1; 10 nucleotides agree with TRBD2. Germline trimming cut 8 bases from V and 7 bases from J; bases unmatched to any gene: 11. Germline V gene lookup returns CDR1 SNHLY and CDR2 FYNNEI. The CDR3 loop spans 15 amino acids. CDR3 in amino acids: CASPQRGGRINEQFF. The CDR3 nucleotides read TGTGCCAGCCCCCAGCGGGGGGGGAGGATTAATGAGCAGTTCTTC.

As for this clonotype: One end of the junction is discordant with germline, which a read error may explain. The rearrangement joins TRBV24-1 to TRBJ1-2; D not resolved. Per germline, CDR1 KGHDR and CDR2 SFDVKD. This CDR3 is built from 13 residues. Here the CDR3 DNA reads TGTGTCACCAGTGACGACACCGGGGATGGCTACACCTTC. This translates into CVTSDDTGDGYTF.

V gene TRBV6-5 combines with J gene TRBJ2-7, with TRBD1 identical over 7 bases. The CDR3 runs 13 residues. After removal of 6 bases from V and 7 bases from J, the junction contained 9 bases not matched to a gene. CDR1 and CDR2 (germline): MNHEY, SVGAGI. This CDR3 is CASRRQGPLEQYF. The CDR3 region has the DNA TGTGCCAGCAGGCGACAGGGCCCCTTGGAGCAGTACTTC.

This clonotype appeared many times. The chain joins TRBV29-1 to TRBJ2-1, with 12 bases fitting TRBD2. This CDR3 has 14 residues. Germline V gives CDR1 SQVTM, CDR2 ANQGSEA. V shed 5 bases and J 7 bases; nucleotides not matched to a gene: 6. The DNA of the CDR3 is TGCAGCGTTTCTAGCGGGAGGGTGTTGAATGAGCAGTTCTTC. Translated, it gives CSVSSGRVLNEQFF.

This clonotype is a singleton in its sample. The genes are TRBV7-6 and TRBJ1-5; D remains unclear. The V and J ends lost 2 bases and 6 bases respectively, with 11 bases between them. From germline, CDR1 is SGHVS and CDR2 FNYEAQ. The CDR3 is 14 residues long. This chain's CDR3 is CASSLNPGGQPQHF. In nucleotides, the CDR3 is TGTGCCAGCAGCTTAAACCCTGGCGGTCAGCCCCAGCATTTT.